The 16 T cell receptor beta chains below were found in one sample sequenced in a study of control samples from healthy donors and cancer patients. The method was immunoSEQ multiplex PCR; TCRdb's version includes in-frame clones alone and lacks a portion of them. This table has tens of thousands of clones, under 90% appearing once. The specimen was blood. The receptors derive from a man aged 45-65 years in good health.

J is TRBJ2-2 and V is TRBV30; D possibly matches TRBD1 or TRBD2 (5 bases each). The CDR3 length is 14 residues. Germline-derived CDR1 and CDR2 are GTSNPN and SVGIG (reference sequence). With 3 bases removed from V and 11 bases from J, the gap between germline ends came to 19 bases. CDR3 sequence (DNA): TGTGCCTGGAGGGTCAGGGAATTATCGGGAGAGCTGTTTTTT. This gives the protein CAWRVRELSGELFF. Variable domain in full (rest from reference TRBV30 and TRBJ2-2): SQTIHQWPATLVQPVGSPLSLECTVEGTSNPNLYWYRQAAGRGLQLLFYSVGIGQISSEVPQNLSASRPQDRQFILSSKKLLLSDSGFYLCAWRVRELSGELFFGEGSRLTVL.

The chain links TRBV5-8 to TRBJ2-7; 7 bases are a match to TRBD1. Germline CDR1 is SGHTS and CDR2 is YDEGEE. This CDR3 region has 14 residues. V lost 6 bases to trimming and J lost 3 bases; unmatched junction nucleotides: 9. In DNA, the CDR3 is TGTGCCAGCAAAACCCCAGGGGGAGACTACGAGCAGTACTTC. Protein sequence: CASKTPGGDYEQYF.

The V and J genes are TRBV7-9 and TRBJ2-3; D ambiguous. This CDR3 is built from 15 residues. Trimming shortened V by 5 bases and J by 0 bases, and 12 bases separated the two germline ends. Germline CDR1 reads SEHNR; CDR2 reads FQNEAQ (reference sequence). CDR3 region: CASSPTAMSTDTQYF. For the CDR3, the DNA is TGTGCCAGCAGCCCTACAGCTATGAGCACAGATACGCAGTATTTT. Based on the CDR3 plus reference TRBV7-9 and TRBJ2-3, the full variable domain is DTGVSQNPRHKITKRGQNVTFRCDPISEHNRLYWYRQTLGQGPEFLTYFQNEAQLEKSRLLSDRFSAERPKGSFSTLEIQRTEQGDSAMYLCASSPTAMSTDTQYFGPGTRLTVL.

The rearrangement joins TRBV5-6 to TRBJ1-5, with a weak D call TRBD1 (5 bases). Deletions cut 4 bases from V and 3 bases from J, with 14 bases between. This CDR3 is 15 amino acids long. Germline CDR1 and CDR2: SGHDT and YYEEEE. The CDR3 DNA is TGTGCCAGCAGCGGCGGGGCCGACTTCAATCAGCCCCAGCATTTT. Protein: CASSGGADFNQPQHF.

In DNA, the CDR3 is TGTGCCAGTAGTCCTGGGACAGGGGTTAGTAATTCACCCCTCCACTTT. The encoded protein is CASSPGTGVSNSPLHF. The chain combines TRBV19 with TRBJ1-6; TRBD1 agrees at 10 bases. V lost 5 bases and J lost 6; bases outside the gene matches: 7. The CDR3 loop spans 16 amino acids. Germline V gives CDR1 LNHDA, CDR2 SQIVND (reference sequence).

This chain uses TRBV29-1 with TRBJ1-5; 8 bases are shared with TRBD1. The length of the CDR3 is 13 residues. Losses at the gene ends were 4 bases for V and 6 bases for J; bases not matched to a gene: 5. Per the germline V gene, CDR1 is SQVTM and CDR2 is ANQGSEA. This CDR3 is CSVAQQGGQPQHF. CDR3 DNA sequence: TGCAGCGTTGCCCAACAGGGGGGTCAGCCCCAGCATTTT.

In regard to this clone: One end of the junction fails to match germline, which may point to a read error. The same CDR3 arises from other DNA sequences in this sample as well. V and J are TRBV7-3 and TRBJ1-1; 8 nucleotides match TRBD1. CDR1 and CDR2 from the germline V gene are SGHTA and FQGTGA. The CDR3 loop spans 15 amino acids. The CDR3 here is CASSLTVGGQAEAFF. CDR3 DNA sequence: TGTGCCAGCAGCTTAACTGTTGGGGGACAGGCTGAAGCCTTCTTT.

The chain couples TRBV27 to TRBJ2-2, with a tentative D call TRBD2 (7 bases). This CDR3 comprises 15 residues. Per the germline V gene, CDR1 is MNHEY and CDR2 is SMNVEV (reference sequence). V was shortened by 3 bases and J by 5 bases, with 13 bases between the two germline ends. In DNA, the CDR3 is TGTGCCAGCAGTTTGGGGGGGGCGGGGACCGGGGAGCTGTTTTTT. It translates to CASSLGGAGTGELFF.

This chain joins TRBV6-5 and TRBJ2-7; tentative D call: TRBD1 (5 bases). Trimming removed 5 bases at V and 5 bases at J, with 13 bases between. Germline V gene data show CDR1 as MNHEY and CDR2 as SVGAGI. The CDR3 runs to 13 residues. The DNA of the CDR3 is TGTGCCAGCAGTCGTCGACAGACCCACGAGCAGTACTTC. Protein: CASSRRQTHEQYF.

V and J are TRBV25-1 and TRBJ1-1; D uncertain. There are 14 residues in the CDR3. Trimming removed 0 bases from V and 1 base from J, with 6 bases in between. Germline V CDR1 and CDR2: MGHDK, SYGVNS. The CDR3 DNA is TGTGCCAGCAGTGAATATTGGGGGAACACTGAAGCTTTCTTT. Its translation is CASSEYWGNTEAFF.

The V call is TRBV24-1, the J call TRBJ2-7; TRBD1 agrees at 8 bases. The J segment lost 7 bases and the V segment lost 4 bases, leaving 11 bases of the junction unmatched. Germline CDR1 and CDR2: KGHDR and SFDVKD. This CDR3 has 15 residues. DNA of the CDR3: TGTGCCACCAGTGAATCCCAGGGGGCCGTAGGAGAGCAGTACTTC. Translated: CATSESQGAVGEQYF.

This chain joins TRBV10-2 and TRBJ2-3, with TRBD1 matching 8 bases. The CDR3 consists of 16 residues. J lost 1 base, V lost 2 bases, and 5 bases had no gene match. Germline-derived CDR1 and CDR2 are WSHSY and SAAADI. CDR3 coding DNA: TGCGCCAGCAGTGAGAACAGGGGGTGGGGCACAGATACGCAGTATTTT. Translating it yields CASSENRGWGTDTQYF.

The chain recombines TRBV18 with TRBJ2-5, with D possibly being TRBD1 or TRBD2 (5 bases each). Germline V lookup: CDR1 KGHSH, CDR2 LQKENI. The V end lost 6 bases, the J end lost 4 bases, and 9 bases lay between the germline ends. The CDR3 loop spans 12 amino acids. The CDR3 bases are TGTGCCAGCTCCACGAGGGGAGAGACCCAGTACTTC. Protein product: CASSTRGETQYF.

The rearrangement links TRBV3-1 (or the pseudogene TRBV3-2) to TRBJ1-2; TRBD1 might be the D (5 bases). CDR1 LGHDT and CDR2 YNNKEL come from the germline V gene (reference sequence). Trimming took 1 base from V and 2 from J, leaving 14 bases between them. This CDR3 is 16 amino acids long. The CDR3 region is CASSQGQGLSNYGYTF. CDR3 nucleotides: TGTGCCAGCAGCCAAGGGCAGGGTCTTTCAAACTATGGCTACACCTTC.

This chain links TRBV6-5 with TRBJ1-4; D might be TRBD1 (6 bases). Trimming took off 6 bases at V and 0 bases at J, with 8 bases between the two ends. This CDR3 has 14 amino acids. Germline V lookup: CDR1 MNHEY, CDR2 SVGAGI. CDR3 loop: CASSRTATNEKLFF. CDR3 nucleotide sequence: TGTGCCAGCAGCCGGACAGCAACTAATGAAAAACTGTTTTTT.

In this sample, this clone turned up once. The chain recombines TRBV5-1 with TRBJ1-4; 7 bases line up with TRBD1. V dropped 4 bases and J dropped 3; count of bases not matched to a gene: 6. The CDR3 loop spans 15 amino acids. CDR1 is SGHRS and CDR2 is YFSETQ in the germline V gene. The CDR3 nucleotides read TGCGCCAGCAGCCGTTACAGGGGAGCTAATGAAAAACTGTTTTTT. Translated: CASSRYRGANEKLFF.